Listed below are T cell receptor beta chains from one sample, sequenced in a study of T cell responses to AZD1222 COVID-19 vaccine. The method was immunoSEQ multiplex PCR; TCRdb's version includes in-frame clones alone and lacks a portion of them. This sample yields about 140,000 clones, of which 70% to 90% are seen a single time; roughly 4.7% belongs to the top ten. The starting material was peripheral blood, obtained on day 0 of AZD1222 vaccination. The receptor set was obtained from an adult in good health. Each CDR3 is given with its conserved first and last residue. The D gene is left open where the match is weak. Size is stated for part of the rows, as once, few or many counts, or as a class when the clone is expanded.

>-|TRBJ2-7|few|15|TRBV9
TGTGCCAGCAGCGTAGAGCCGGGTTCCGGCGATGAGCAGTACTTC
CASSVEPGSGDEQYF
>-|TRBJ2-1|-|14|TRBV5-4
TGTGCCAGCAGCCGGGCTCGCGGGCTGAATGAGCAGTTCTTC
CASSRARGLNEQFF
>-|TRBJ2-2|-|13|TRBV10-1
TGCGCCAGCAGAGGATCTCCTGGGGGGGAGCTGTTTTTT
CASRGSPGGELFF
>TRBD1|TRBJ1-5|-|16|TRBV4-1
TGCGCCAGCAGCCAAAACCAGGGGGAAGACAATCAGCCCCAGCATTTT
CASSQNQGEDNQPQHF
>TRBD1|TRBJ1-6|-|13|TRBV12-3/TRBV12-4
TGTGCCAGCAGCGGACAGGGAAATTCACCCCTCCACTTT
CASSGQGNSPLHF
>TRBD1|TRBJ1-5|-|13|TRBV11-2
TGTGCCAGCAGCTTAGACAGGGGGCAGCCCCAGCATTTT
CASSLDRGQPQHF
>-|TRBJ2-1|-|11|TRBV28
TGTGCCAGCAGTTTACAGGGGCGAAAGTTCTTC
CASSLQGRKFF
>TRBD1|TRBJ2-6|-|16|TRBV14
TGTGCCAGCAGCCAAGGGCAGGGGGCTGGGGCCAACGTCCTGACTTTC
CASSQGQGAGANVLTF
>-|TRBJ2-3|-|15|TRBV6-4
TGTGCCAGCACACCAACCTCGGGGTCCACAGATACGCAGTATTTT
CASTPTSGSTDTQYF
>-|TRBJ2-7|-|11|TRBV30
TGTGCCTGGAACAGGGCATACGAGCAGTACTTC
CAWNRAYEQYF
>TRBD2|TRBJ2-7|-|15|TRBV19
TGTGCCAGTAGTTCCGGACTAGCGAACTCCTACGAGCAGTACTTC
CASSSGLANSYEQYF
>-|TRBJ2-1|-|15|TRBV5-4
TGTGCCAGCAGCTTTCTACAGGGAGTTTACAATGAGCAGTTCTTC
CASSFLQGVYNEQFF
>-|TRBJ1-6|-|18|TRBV5-1
TGCGCCAGCAGCGCTGGGGGAGACACGTTCTTCCGTAATTCACCCCTCCACTTT
CASSAGGDTFFRNSPLHF
>-|TRBJ1-1|-|13|TRBV5-1
TGCGCCAGCAGCTTGGGGTCTAACGATGAAGCTTTCTTT
CASSLGSNDEAFF
>-|TRBJ1-5|-|15|TRBV5-4
TGTGCCAGCCTACCCCCAGGGCTCGGCAATCAGCCCCAGCATTTT
CASLPPGLGNQPQHF
>TRBD1|TRBJ1-3|-|16|TRBV19
TGTGCCAGTAGTTTGATACAGGGGGGCTCTGGAAACACCATATATTTT
CASSLIQGGSGNTIYF
>TRBD2|TRBJ2-1|-|16|TRBV28
TGTGCCAGCACCGGGGAGCGGGAGCCCCCCTACGAGGAGCAGTTCTTC
CASTGEREPPYEEQFF
>TRBD1|TRBJ2-3|-|14|TRBV6-5
TGTGCCAGCAACGTAGGACAGGGAGCAGATACGCAGTATTTT
CASNVGQGADTQYF
>-|TRBJ1-2|-|16|TRBV4-1
TGCGCCAGCAGCCAACCTGACAGGTCCCTTAACTATGGCTACACCTTC
CASSQPDRSLNYGYTF
>-|TRBJ2-3|-|15|TRBV4-1
TGCGCCAGCAGCAACCCGCCGACAGGAAACTTTGCGCAGTATTTT
CASSNPPTGNFAQYF
>-|TRBJ1-4|-|14|TRBV2
TGTGCCAGCACCCGCGGGCGAACTAATGAAAAACTGTTTTTT
CASTRGRTNEKLFF
>-|TRBJ1-2|-|13|TRBV7-2
TGTGCCAGCAGCTTTATAGGTACCTATGGCTACACCTTC
CASSFIGTYGYTF
>-|TRBJ1-5|once|15|TRBV2
TGTGCCAGCAGTGACTGGGACCAGAGCAATCAGCCCCAGCATTTT
CASSDWDQSNQPQHF